The 5 T cell receptor beta chains below come from one sample, sequenced in a study of blood T cells in healthy people across ages. A second PCR, run for about 7 to 11 cycles, used a sample-barcoded 5' primer plus a J-beta primer mix. TCRdb itself ran the 5' RACE reads through MiXCR, one entry per CDR3 protein. The profile shows more than 800,000 distinct CDR3 sequences, about 28% of them singletons. The sample taken for sequencing was blood. All receptors derive from a woman older than 75 in good health.

This clonotype was found many times. V gene TRBV2 combines with J gene TRBJ1-2; D gene uncertain. The V and J ends lost 11 bases and 9 bases respectively, with 22 bases between them. The CDR3 extends over 13 amino acids. Germline CDR1 is SNHLY and CDR2 is FYNNEI. The CDR3 DNA is TGTGCCGCCCGTCGGACGGGGTTAATCAGCTACACCTTC. Protein sequence: CAARRTGLISYTF.

The CDR3 here is CASRDWDRGINTEAFF. DNA for the CDR3: TGTGCCAGCAGGGATTGGGATCGCGGGATAAACACTGAAGCTTTCTTT. The chain uses TRBV6-2 or TRBV6-3 and TRBJ1-1; D uncertain. The germline CDR1 and CDR2 sequences are MNHEY and SVGEGT. V was clipped by 6 bases and J by 2 bases, with 19 bases between them. The CDR3 runs to 16 residues.

This clonotype has a single count. A much larger clone differs by one base, so this may be a read error. This sequence joins TRBV18 and TRBJ2-1; 7 bases fit TRBD2. Germline V CDR1 and CDR2: KGHSH, LQKENI. The CDR3 sequence is 16 residues long. The CDR3 sequence: CASSPLAGPAGNERFF. The DNA of the CDR3 is TGTGCCAGCTCACCTTTAGCGGGTCCGGCGGGGAATGAGCGGTTCTTC.

This clonotype was recorded only once. A much larger clone lies a single base off, so this may be a read error. The chain couples TRBV4-1 to TRBJ2-7; no clear D. The CDR3 length is 15 residues. Germline V gene sequence: CDR1 MGHRA, CDR2 YSYEKL. The V and J ends lost 0 bases and 2 bases respectively, with 11 bases between them. CDR3 sequence reads: CASSQDFLSPYEQYV. The CDR3 nucleotides are TGCGCCAGCAGCCAAGATTTTCTTTCGCCCTACGAGCAGTACGTC.

Ten or more counts support this clonotype. This chain uses TRBV6-2 or TRBV6-3 with TRBJ2-7; weak D call: TRBD1 (6 bases). The CDR3 sequence is 15 residues long. The germline V gene encodes CDR1 MNHEY and CDR2 SVGEGT. Trimming removed 6 bases from V and 0 bases from J, with 15 bases in between. In nucleotides, the CDR3 is TGTGCCAGCAGAAGACGGGACAAAAGCTCCTACGAGCAGTACTTC. It yields the protein CASRRRDKSSYEQYF.